A single sample is the source of the 24 T cell receptor beta chains below, sequenced in a study of beta chain features in type 1 diabetes. The entirety of the isolated RNA underwent reverse transcription, so expressed TCRB transcripts were sequenced. The data were produced by immunoSEQ multiplex PCR, yet TCRdb's version contains in-frame clones alone and is incomplete. The sample includes a few hundred thousand clones, 10% to 15% of them seen just once. Sequencing input: naive CD4+ T cells from blood. These receptor sequences come from a man aged 18-30 years in good health.

This clone came up a few times. The chain joins TRBV9 to TRBJ2-7; 15 bases fit TRBD2. CDR3 size: 17 residues. The germline gives CDR1 SGDLS, CDR2 YYNGEE. V shed 3 bases, J shed 0 bases, and the junction held 4 bases outside the gene matches. Written as DNA, the CDR3 is TGTGCCAGCAGCGAGGGGACTAGCGGGAGGAGCTCCTACGAGCAGTACTTC. It specifies CASSEGTSGRSSYEQYF.

The V call is TRBV29-1, the J call TRBJ1-4, with 7 bases identical to TRBD1. The CDR3 has 16 amino acids. After removal of 2 bases from V and 0 bases from J, the junction contained 6 bases not matched to a gene. Per the germline V gene, CDR1 is SQVTM and CDR2 is ANQGSEA. This chain's CDR3 is CSVELGGLATNEKLFF. The CDR3 coding sequence is TGCAGCGTTGAATTAGGGGGCCTGGCAACTAATGAAAAACTGTTTTTT.

This clone has a handful of counts. The rearrangement joins TRBV5-1 to TRBJ2-7, with D unclear. CDR3 length equals 15 residues. Trimming removed 0 bases at V and 3 bases at J, with 13 bases between. The germline CDR1 and CDR2 sequences are SGHRS and YFSETQ. CDR3 sequence: CASSLGSSSLYEQYF. In DNA, the CDR3 is TGCGCCAGCAGCTTGGGAAGCTCCTCACTCTACGAGCAGTACTTC.

This clone was seen only a few times. The chain is built from TRBV5-4 and TRBJ2-1; 9 nucleotides line up with TRBD2. V shed 1 base, J shed 8 bases, and the junction held 13 bases outside the gene matches. CDR1 is SGHNT, CDR2 YYREEE, per germline (reference sequence). The CDR3 has 17 residues. The CDR3 loop is CASSLPVGGGVRHEQFF. The CDR3 DNA is TGTGCCAGCAGCTTGCCCGTAGGCGGGGGGGTACGGCATGAGCAGTTCTTC.

CDR3 region: CASSLLENTDTQYF. In nucleotides, the CDR3 is TGCGCCAGCAGCTTGTTGGAGAACACAGATACGCAGTATTTT. The chain combines TRBV5-1 with TRBJ2-3; D gene ambiguous. V was cut by 1 base and J by 2 bases, with 8 bases left in between. The length of the CDR3 is 14 residues. Looked up from germline, CDR1 is SGHRS and CDR2 is YFSETQ.

The chain couples TRBV6-1 to TRBJ1-5, with 7 nucleotides matching TRBD1. This CDR3 has 14 amino acids. V shed 10 bases and J 4 bases; nucleotides not matched to a gene: 10. Looked up from germline, CDR1 is MNHNS and CDR2 is SASEGT. The CDR3 nucleotides read TGTGCCACCAAAGGGACAGCTATTAATCAGCCCCAGCATTTT. Encoded protein: CATKGTAINQPQHF.

The chain uses TRBV7-9 and TRBJ1-4; D not certain. Germline values: CDR1 SEHNR, CDR2 FQNEAQ (reference sequence). V was clipped by 6 bases and J by 4 bases, with 6 bases between them. CDR3 size: 12 residues. This CDR3 reads CASRVGNEKLFF. For the CDR3, the DNA is TGTGCCAGCAGGGTCGGTAATGAAAAACTGTTTTTT.

This clone was counted between two and nine times. V and J are TRBV4-3 and TRBJ2-3; 7 bases map to TRBD1. The V gene end was trimmed by 0 bases and the J gene end by 0 bases; junction bases not matched to a gene: 3. The CDR3 totals 16 residues. Germline-derived CDR1 and CDR2 are LGHNA and YSLEER. The CDR3: CASSQEGQLSTDTQYF. DNA for the CDR3: TGCGCCAGCAGCCAAGAGGGACAGCTAAGCACAGATACGCAGTATTTT.

The rearrangement joins TRBV6-1 to TRBJ2-7; D gene uncertain. Germline V gene lookup returns CDR1 MNHNS and CDR2 SASEGT. Deletions cut 3 bases from V and 3 bases from J, with 15 bases between. This CDR3 has 15 residues. This CDR3 is CASSDESGYRYEQYF. The CDR3 DNA reads TGTGCCAGCAGTGATGAGTCCGGGTATCGCTACGAGCAGTACTTC.

Points on this clone: The junction departs from the called germline gene at one end, perhaps through a read error. This chain joins TRBV7-7 and TRBJ2-1; 10 nucleotides agree with TRBD2. This CDR3 comprises 15 residues. Germline values: CDR1 SSHAT, CDR2 FNYEAQ (reference sequence). The CDR3 region is CASSLGTSEYNEQFF. The CDR3 nucleotides are TGTGCTAGCAGCTTAGGGACTAGCGAGTACAATGAGCAGTTCTTC.

This clone was detected a few times. V and J are TRBV19 and TRBJ1-1; a weak D match, TRBD1 (5 bases). Trimming took off 4 bases at V and 4 bases at J, with 10 bases between the two ends. The CDR3 sequence is 13 residues long. CDR1 LNHDA and CDR2 SQIVND come from the germline V gene (reference sequence). The CDR3 protein is CASSNLGPTEAFF. The DNA of the CDR3 is TGTGCCAGTAGTAACTTGGGGCCCACTGAAGCTTTCTTT.

The gene calls are TRBV4-2 and TRBJ2-3, with TRBD2 as a possible D gene (6 bases). Per germline, CDR1 LGHNA and CDR2 YNFKEQ. Deletions cut 0 bases from V and 1 base from J, with 11 bases between. The CDR3 has 16 amino acids. The chain's CDR3 is CASSQEKGGGTDTQYF. The CDR3 coding sequence is TGTGCCAGCAGCCAAGAGAAAGGCGGGGGCACAGATACGCAGTATTTT.

V usage is TRBV9 and J usage is TRBJ1-1; 8 bases are shared with TRBD1. The J segment lost 11 bases and the V segment lost 3 bases, leaving 12 bases of the junction unmatched. The CDR3 extends over 14 amino acids. CDR1 and CDR2 (germline): SGDLS, YYNGEE. CDR3 in amino acids: CASSAGTGGKRAFF. CDR3 coding DNA: TGTGCCAGCAGCGCCGGCACAGGGGGTAAGAGGGCTTTCTTT.

The chain couples TRBV23-1 to TRBJ1-5; D call uncertain. TRBV23-1 carries the ORF label, with uncertain function. The CDR3 consists of 15 residues. V dropped 5 bases and J dropped 0 bases, with 11 bases sitting between them. CDR3 region: CASSVRSSSNQPQHF. CDR3 in DNA: TGCGCCAGCAGTGTCAGAAGTTCTAGCAATCAGCCCCAGCATTTT.

This clone was recorded many times. This rearrangement joins TRBV4-3 to TRBJ1-6, with D perhaps TRBD1 (5 bases). This CDR3 has 13 residues. The germline V and J ends were trimmed by 4 bases and 10 bases, with 11 bases remaining between them. Germline V lookup: CDR1 LGHNA, CDR2 YSLEER. CDR3 residues: CASSPREGSPLHF. As DNA, the CDR3 is TGCGCCAGCAGCCCCAGGGAGGGATCACCCCTCCACTTT.

J is TRBJ1-5 and V is TRBV28; 7 nucleotides match TRBD1. Unmatched junction bases numbered 9, after V lost 6 bases and J lost 4 bases. The CDR3 spans 15 residues. CDR1 and CDR2 (germline): MDHEN, SYDVKM. The chain's CDR3 is CASSTGGDRNQPQHF. The CDR3 DNA reads as TGTGCCAGCAGCACTGGAGGGGACAGAAATCAGCCCCAGCATTTT.

The table lists this clone with a few counts. V and J are TRBV15 and TRBJ2-7, with 12 bases that match TRBD2. Trimming took 2 bases from V and 4 from J; bases not matched to a gene: 9. This CDR3 spans 17 amino acids. The germline V gene encodes CDR1 LNHNV and CDR2 YYDKDF (reference sequence). In DNA, the CDR3 is TGTGCCACCAGCAGATTTGGACTAGCGGGGACTTATTACGAGCAGTACTTC. Translation: CATSRFGLAGTYYEQYF.

In its sample, this clone was seen a few times. The junction and the germline gene differ at one end; a read error may be behind it. The rearrangement joins TRBV28 to TRBJ1-2, with 10 bases identical to TRBD1. Germline-derived CDR1 and CDR2 are MDHEN and SYDVKM. The CDR3 is 14 residues long. As DNA, the CDR3 is TGTGCCAGCAGTTTGTCTGGGACAGGGGCCGCTGTCTCCTTC. Its translation is CASSLSGTGAAVSF.

The gene calls are TRBV25-1 and TRBJ2-5, with a weak D call TRBD2 (6 bases). There are 14 residues in the CDR3. With 3 bases removed from V and 5 bases from J, the gap between germline ends came to 13 bases. CDR1 is MGHDK, CDR2 SYGVNS, per germline. This CDR3 is CASSEEGFKETQYF. The DNA of the CDR3 is TGTGCCAGCAGTGAGGAGGGGTTCAAGGAGACCCAGTACTTC.

This clone has only a few counts. Other DNA sequences within the sample encode an identical CDR3. The chain links TRBV18 to TRBJ1-1; the match to TRBD1 covers 10 bases. From germline, CDR1 is KGHSH and CDR2 LQKENI. Germline trimming cut 3 bases from V and 5 bases from J; bases unmatched to any gene: 3. The CDR3 is made up of 14 amino acids. In DNA form, the CDR3 reads TGTGCCAGCTCACCCCGGACAGGGGGGACTGAAGCTTTCTTT. This gives the protein CASSPRTGGTEAFF.

The chain joins TRBV9 to TRBJ1-5; 7 nucleotides match TRBD1. The CDR3 is made up of 13 amino acids. Germline V gene data show CDR1 as SGDLS and CDR2 as YYNGEE. After removal of 5 bases from V and 7 bases from J, the junction contained 6 bases not matched to a gene. For the CDR3, the DNA is TGTGCCAGCAGTGGGACAGAAGGGCAGCCCCAGCATTTT. Protein product: CASSGTEGQPQHF.

This clone was seen a handful of times. The chain couples TRBV30 to TRBJ1-5; tentative D call: TRBD1 (5 bases). This CDR3 is 15 amino acids long. Germline V lookup: CDR1 GTSNPN, CDR2 SVGIG (reference sequence). Trimming left V 0 bases short and J 1 base short, with 10 bases between. The CDR3 bases are TGTGCCTGGAGTGTACCGGGACTGAGCAATCAGCCCCAGCATTTT. Protein sequence: CAWSVPGLSNQPQHF.

This rearrangement joins TRBV11-1 to TRBJ2-3; TRBD2 matches at 9 bases. Germline CDR1 is SGHAT and CDR2 is FQDESV (reference sequence). CDR3 size: 16 residues. V shed 2 bases and J 4 bases; nucleotides not matched to a gene: 7. The CDR3 sequence is CASSLRAGGFSDTQYF. In DNA form, the CDR3 reads TGTGCCAGCAGCTTACGAGCGGGAGGATTTTCAGATACGCAGTATTTT.

V usage is TRBV30 and J usage is TRBJ2-7; perhaps TRBD1 as D (6 bases). CDR3 length: 16 amino acids. Germline CDR1 and CDR2: GTSNPN and SVGIG (reference sequence). Trimming cost V 3 bases and J 3 bases, with 21 bases left between them. The CDR3 DNA follows: TGTGCCTGGAGGGCCACATGGGGGCGAGGGAACTACGAGCAGTACTTC. Amino acids: CAWRATWGRGNYEQYF.